The T cell receptor (beta chain) under discussion was sequenced for a study of low-dose radiotherapy and immunotherapy resistance in tumors. Whole-study context: Oral administration of aspirin 300 mg daily occurred for four cycles, commencing at cycle 1 day 1.

Noted time point: after trial treatment. Treatment reported: LDRT plus nivolumab, ipilimumab, low-dose cyclophosphamide and aspirin (RACIN trial). Per the germline V gene, CDR1 is SGHAT and CDR2 is FQNNGV. There are 15 residues in the CDR3. V dropped 5 bases and J dropped 4; count of bases not matched to a gene: 5. Priming of first-strand cDNA relied on TRAV- and TRBV-specific primers (covering alpha and beta chains). TCR amplification ran roughly 20 PCR cycles using constant-region and V-primer adapter primers. TCRdb passed the reads through MiXCR, listing each CDR3 protein once. The sample yields roughly 40,000 distinct CDR3 sequences, less than 30% seen once. This clonotype has ten or more counts.

Sequenced material: PBMCs, taken after low-dose radiotherapy plus immunotherapy. This receptor was obtained from a male donor with prostate cancer. V gene TRBV11-2 combines with J gene TRBJ2-6; 7 bases agree with TRBD1. The CDR3, as DNA: TGTGCCAGCAGCCCAACAGGGGTAGGGGCCAACGTCCTGACTTTC. Translation: CASSPTGVGANVLTF.